This is a list of T cell receptor beta chains from one sample in a study of radiation and T cells in renal cell carcinoma. The method was immunoSEQ multiplex PCR; TCRdb's version includes in-frame clones alone and lacks a portion of them. The table includes more than 60,000 clones, roughly 80% detected once. The material sequenced was blood, taken from a patient whose treatment included radiotherapy and nephrectomy. These TCRs come from a woman aged 60-70 years with renal cell carcinoma. Each CDR3 is given with its conserved first and last residue. The D gene is left open where the match is weak. Expanded clones are given a class, and other clones once, few, many or no size at all.

D | J | V | size | DNA | CDR3
TRBD1 | TRBJ1-3 | TRBV14 | - | TGTGCCAGCAGCCAAGATTGGACAGGAGTACGAAACACCATATATTTT | CASSQDWTGVRNTIYF
TRBD1 | TRBJ2-7 | TRBV5-1 | once | TGCGCCAGCAGCTTGGGTAACAGGGGGAACGACGAGCAGTACTTC | CASSLGNRGNDEQYF
- | TRBJ2-7 | TRBV4-2 | - | TGTGCCAGCAGCCAAGAAGGCAGGGGCTACTCCTACGAGCAGTACTTC | CASSQEGRGYSYEQYF
TRBD1 | TRBJ1-1 | TRBV5-1 | - | TGCGCCAGCAGAACCGGGACAGGGGGGATAAAAGCTTTCTTT | CASRTGTGGIKAFF
TRBD1 | TRBJ2-7 | TRBV6-6 | - | TGTGCCAGCAGTTACGACAGGGTAACCTACGAGCAGTACTTC | CASSYDRVTYEQYF
- | TRBJ1-6 | TRBV29-1 | - | TGCAGCGTTGAGGCGGACCCCGGGGCACCCCTCCACTTT | CSVEADPGAPLHF
TRBD1 | TRBJ1-1 | TRBV6-6 | many | TGTGCCAGCAGTTACCTGACAGGGGAAAGGACTGAAGCTTTCTTT | CASSYLTGERTEAFF
- | TRBJ1-1 | TRBV19 | - | TGTGCCAGTACCCGAAGGCCAGGGGTGAACACTGAAGCTTTCTTT | CASTRRPGVNTEAFF
TRBD1 | TRBJ2-7 | TRBV18 | - | TGTGCCAGCTCACTCTCAGGGGGTGCCTACGAGCAGTACTTC | CASSLSGGAYEQYF
TRBD1 | TRBJ2-4 | TRBV5-1 | once | TGCGCCAGCAGCTTAGGGCCGCGGGGACAGGGCGGAAACATTCAGTACTTC | CASSLGPRGQGGNIQYF
TRBD1 | TRBJ1-4 | TRBV5-3 | - | TGTGCCAGAAGCTTGGTACAGGGGAATGAAAAACTGTTTTTT | CARSLVQGNEKLFF
- | TRBJ2-2 | TRBV11-3 | - | TGTGCCAGCAGCCCCGACCGCGGGGAGCTGTTTTTT | CASSPDRGELFF
- | TRBJ1-2 | TRBV6-6 | - | TGTGCCAGCAACCCGCCGGGGGGCGGTGGCTACACCTTC | CASNPPGGGGYTF
- | TRBJ1-1 | TRBV6-6 | - | TGTGCCAGCAATCCCTATGGGGCGGCGATCACTGAAGCTTTCTTT | CASNPYGAAITEAFF
- | TRBJ1-3 | TRBV19 | - | TGTGCCAGTAGTATGCCGCCATGGACGGACCCCTCTGGAAACACCATATATTTT | CASSMPPWTDPSGNTIYF
TRBD1 | TRBJ1-5 | TRBV7-2 | - | TGTGCCAGCAGCTCGACAGGGTTTAGCAATCAGCCCCAGCATTTT | CASSSTGFSNQPQHF
- | TRBJ1-2 | TRBV28 | - | TGTGCCAGCACGTTTGGGGGCTATGGCTACACCTTC | CASTFGGYGYTF
TRBD2 | TRBJ2-1 | TRBV28 | - | TGTGCCAGCAGCTTTCCGGGACTAGCGGGGTGGGAGCAGTTCTTC | CASSFPGLAGWEQFF
- | TRBJ2-1 | TRBV2 | - | TGTGCCAGCAAGTGGGAGGATGAGCAGTTCTTC | CASKWEDEQFF
TRBD1 | TRBJ2-2 | TRBV9 | - | TGTGCCAGCAGCCTGGGACAGGTGAACACCGGGGAGCTGTTTTTT | CASSLGQVNTGELFF
- | TRBJ2-7 | TRBV7-9 | - | TGTGCCAGCAGCCGCGTGGGAGAGCAGTACTTC | CASSRVGEQYF
- | TRBJ2-7 | TRBV11-2 | once | TGTGCCAGCGGGGCGGGTGGCTCCTACGAGCAGTACTTC | CASGAGGSYEQYF
- | TRBJ1-5 | TRBV7-2 | - | TGTGCCAGCAGCTCACCGATTTCAGGGTTGCGGGATCAGCCCCAGCATTTT | CASSSPISGLRDQPQHF
- | TRBJ1-1 | TRBV5-1 | - | TGCGCCAGCAGCTGGACAGCCTCGGGTACTGAAGCTTTCTTT | CASSWTASGTEAFF
TRBD2 | TRBJ2-1 | TRBV29-1 | once | TGCAGCGTTGACGGGACTAGCTTCCCTACCTACAATGAGCAGTTCTTC | CSVDGTSFPTYNEQFF
TRBD2 | TRBJ2-4 | TRBV6-1 | - | TGTGCCAGCAGTGACGGAGCTAGCGGGAGTGGGAACATTCAGTACTTC | CASSDGASGSGNIQYF
TRBD1 | TRBJ2-7 | TRBV19 | once | TGTGCCAGTAGTAGGGGAGACAGGGCGAGCTCCTACGAGCAGTACTTC | CASSRGDRASSYEQYF
- | TRBJ2-1 | TRBV5-6 | - | TGTGCCAGCAGCTTAGGACAGTACTACAATGAGCAGTTCTTC | CASSLGQYYNEQFF
TRBD1 | TRBJ1-1 | TRBV27 | - | TGTGCCAGCAGTTTCGACAGGGCCTTAGGATCCCTCAACACTGAAGCTTTCTTT | CASSFDRALGSLNTEAFF
TRBD2 | TRBJ2-1 | TRBV5-1 | - | TGCGCCAGCAGCTTTTCTAGCGGGAACCCCTACAATGAGCAGTTCTTC | CASSFSSGNPYNEQFF
TRBD1 | TRBJ2-7 | TRBV9 | once | TGTGCCAGCAGCCCCTATGGACAGGGCTACGAGCAGTACTTC | CASSPYGQGYEQYF
TRBD2 | TRBJ2-1 | TRBV5-8 | once | TGTGCCAGCAGCGTGGGACTAGCGGGATCCAATGAGCAGTTCTTC | CASSVGLAGSNEQFF
- | TRBJ2-3 | TRBV5-1 | - | TGCGCCAGCAGTAATGCCGGTCCAGATACGCAGTATTTT | CASSNAGPDTQYF
- | TRBJ2-7 | TRBV7-8 | - | TGTGCCAGCAGCTTAACCGGGGACGAGCAGTACTTC | CASSLTGDEQYF
- | TRBJ2-5 | TRBV7-9 | - | TGTGCCAGCAGCCCTCTTCCACGGTCAGCTCAAGAGACCCAGTACTTC | CASSPLPRSAQETQYF
TRBD2 | TRBJ2-7 | TRBV6-5 | - | TGTGCCAGCAGGGAGACTAGCGGGGCCTCGAGGGAGTACTTC | CASRETSGASREYF
- | TRBJ2-1 | TRBV9 | - | TGTGCCAGCTCTAGGGGGAATGAGCAGTTCTTC | CASSRGNEQFF
- | TRBJ2-1 | TRBV27 | - | TGTGCCAGCAGTTCCCCTTTGGGGGGCGAGGGCAATGAGCAGTTCTTC | CASSSPLGGEGNEQFF
- | TRBJ1-2 | TRBV21-1 | - | TGTGCCAGCAGCAAAGGCGGCAGGGCTTTATGGAGTTGCTACACCTTC | CASSKGGRALWSCYTF
- | TRBJ1-5 | TRBV5-8 | - | TGTGCCAGCAGACCGCTTGACAGTAGCAATCAGCCCCAGCATTTT | CASRPLDSSNQPQHF
- | TRBJ1-2 | TRBV6-5 | - | TGTGCCAGCACGCCCTCGGGGGGCTCAGGTGGCTACACCTTC | CASTPSGGSGGYTF
- | TRBJ2-5 | TRBV7-6 | - | TGTGCCAGCAGTTCAGCCAGGTGGGAGACCCAGTACTTC | CASSSARWETQYF
TRBD1 | TRBJ1-1 | TRBV30 | - | TGTGCCTGGAGGGCCCCTACGTCAGGGGGGTACTCGGGGAGCACTGAAGCTTTCTTT | CAWRAPTSGGYSGSTEAFF